This TCR beta chain came from a study of blood T cell repertoires in COVID-19. The wider study: Acute-phase and convalescent COVID-19 samples originated in the United States, Italy and Spain.

CDR3 length: 16 amino acids. CDR1 is SGHKS and CDR2 is YYEKEE in the germline V gene (reference sequence). The trim removed 2 bases at V and 5 bases at J, leaving 11 bases unmatched. Method: immunoSEQ multiplex PCR; TCRdb's copy keeps in-frame clones and lacks some. The table shows 250,000 to 400,000 clones, with around 85% occurring only once. The TCR was taken from a young woman who had been exposed to COVID-19. The sequenced material came from PBMCs or T cells enriched from blood (not recorded which). V gene TRBV5-5 combines with J gene TRBJ1-2, with 8 positions matching TRBD1. CDR3 region: CASSLVPGQAPYGYTF. CDR3 bases: TGTGCCAGCAGCTTAGTCCCGGGACAGGCACCATATGGCTACACCTTC.